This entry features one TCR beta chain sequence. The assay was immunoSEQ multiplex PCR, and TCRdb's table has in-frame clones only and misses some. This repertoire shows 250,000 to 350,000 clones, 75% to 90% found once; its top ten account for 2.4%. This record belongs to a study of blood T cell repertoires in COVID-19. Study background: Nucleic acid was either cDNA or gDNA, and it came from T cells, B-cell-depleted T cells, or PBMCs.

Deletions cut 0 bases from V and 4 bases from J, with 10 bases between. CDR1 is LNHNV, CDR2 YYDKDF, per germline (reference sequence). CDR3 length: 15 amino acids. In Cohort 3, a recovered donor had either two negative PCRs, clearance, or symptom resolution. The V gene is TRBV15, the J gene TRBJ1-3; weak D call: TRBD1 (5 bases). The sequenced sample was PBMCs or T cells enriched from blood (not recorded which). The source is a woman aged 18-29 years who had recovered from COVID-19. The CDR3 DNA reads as TGTGCCACCAGCAGAGATGGGAGGGACGGAAACACCATATATTTT. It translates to CATSRDGRDGNTIYF. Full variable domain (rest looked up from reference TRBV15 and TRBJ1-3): DAMVIQNPRYQVTQFGKPVTLSCSQTLNHNVMYWYQQKSSQAPKLLFHYYDKDFNNEADTPDNFQSRRPNTSFCFLDIRSPGLGDTAMYLCATSRDGRDGNTIYFGEGSWLTVV.